The 24 T cell receptor beta chains below come from one sample, sequenced in a study of beta chain features in type 1 diabetes. The study reverse transcribed the entire isolated RNA, so it sequenced expressed TCRB transcripts. Assay: immunoSEQ multiplex PCR; the TCRdb copy retains only in-frame clones and omits some. The sample has about 400,000 clones, around an eighth seen once; the top ten hold approximately 0.015%. Sequencing used naive CD4+ T cells from blood. The receptor set was obtained from a young man in good health.

The chain has TRBV21-1 and TRBJ2-7; the D call TRBD1 from the table was never checked on the DNA. TRBV21-1 is assigned pseudogene status. The CDR3 runs to 17 residues. Here the CDR3 DNA reads TGTGCCAGCAGCAAAACAAACCTTTGGCAGGGTGACTACGAGCAGTACTTC. Its translation: CASSKTNLWQGDYEQYF.

The rearrangement uses TRBV23-1 and TRBJ1-5; D is undetermined. TRBV23-1 carries the ORF label, with uncertain function. CDR3 size: 14 residues. V lost 0 bases to trimming and J lost 7 bases, with 10 bases between them. The DNA for the CDR3 is TGCGCCAGCAGTCAATCCGGGGTTGGCCAGCCCCAGCATTTT. Encoded protein: CASSQSGVGQPQHF.

This clone was counted only a few times. CDR3 in amino acids: CASSEQGAAGGYTF. CDR3 sequence (DNA): TGTGCCAGCAGCGAACAGGGGGCGGCGGGCGGCTACACCTTC. This rearrangement joins TRBV9 to TRBJ1-2, with 9 nucleotides matching TRBD1. The J segment lost 8 bases and the V segment lost 3 bases, leaving 8 bases of the junction unmatched. The CDR3 contains 14 residues. CDR1 and CDR2 from the germline V gene are SGDLS and YYNGEE.

The chain employs TRBV9 and TRBJ2-7; D may be TRBD1 (5 bases). Trimming pared 0 bases from V and 7 bases from J, leaving 14 bases between. This CDR3 is 14 amino acids long. The V gene's germline CDR1 is SGDLS and CDR2 YYNGEE. The CDR3 loop reads CASSVELGVREQYF. CDR3 DNA sequence: TGTGCCAGCAGCGTAGAATTAGGGGTTAGGGAGCAGTACTTC.

This clone showed up just a few times. The chain links TRBV6-6 to TRBJ1-2; D is perhaps TRBD1 (6 bases). The CDR3 consists of 14 residues. The germline gives CDR1 MNHNY, CDR2 SVGAGI (reference sequence). V gave up 2 bases and J gave up 2 bases, with 9 bases separating them. CDR3 DNA sequence: TGTGCCAGCAGTTACGGTCAGGGGAACTATGGCTACACCTTC. It codes for CASSYGQGNYGYTF.

This clone has only a few counts. This chain uses TRBV19 with TRBJ1-1, with D hard to call. The length of the CDR3 is 14 residues. The germline V gene encodes CDR1 LNHDA and CDR2 SQIVND (reference sequence). Between the trimmed V and J ends, which lost 5 bases and 1 base, there was a span of 11 bases. The CDR3 spells CASSPGDRNTEAFF. The DNA for the CDR3 is TGTGCCAGTAGTCCCGGGGATAGGAACACTGAAGCTTTCTTT.

The chain recombines TRBV30 with TRBJ1-5; 9 bases are shared with TRBD1. Germline-derived CDR1 and CDR2 are GTSNPN and SVGIG (reference sequence). The J segment lost 2 bases and the V segment lost 8 bases, leaving 4 bases of the junction unmatched. The CDR3 is 13 residues long. The CDR3 region is CAATGGGNQPQHF. In DNA, the CDR3 is TGTGCCGCAACAGGGGGCGGCAATCAGCCCCAGCATTTT.

This clone was observed a few times. CDR3 residues: CASSPLGGANTEAFF. CDR3 nucleotide sequence: TGTGCCAGCAGCCCCCTCGGGGGGGCGAACACTGAAGCTTTCTTT. The genes are TRBV7-2 and TRBJ1-1, with D possibly being TRBD1 (6 bases). The CDR3 is made up of 15 amino acids. Germline values: CDR1 SGHTA, CDR2 FQGNSA. Deletions cut 5 bases from V and 1 base from J, with 14 bases between.

About this clone: This sample includes further DNA sequences coding for the same CDR3. This chain's CDR3 is CASSRDRNTEAFF. The DNA of the CDR3 is TGTGCCAGCAGCCGCGACAGGAACACTGAAGCTTTCTTT. The J gene is TRBJ1-1, the V gene TRBV7-3; a weak D match, TRBD1 (5 bases). The CDR3 runs to 13 residues. V was cut by 5 bases and J by 1 base, with 8 bases left in between. The V gene's germline CDR1 is SGHTA and CDR2 FQGTGA.

This clone was seen more than once but under ten times. This chain uses TRBV9 with TRBJ1-2; D unresolved. Germline values: CDR1 SGDLS, CDR2 YYNGEE. V was shortened by 2 bases and J by 5 bases, with 10 bases between the two germline ends. The CDR3 sequence is 13 residues long. The CDR3 DNA reads as TGTGCCAGCAGCGTGCAGGAGCGGTATGGCTACACCTTC. Its protein product is CASSVQERYGYTF.

The chain employs TRBV29-1 and TRBJ1-6, with a tentative D call TRBD1 (6 bases). The CDR3 covers 13 residues. Germline CDR1 is SQVTM and CDR2 is ANQGSEA. The V end lost 7 bases, the J end lost 5 bases, and 12 bases lay between the germline ends. For the CDR3, the DNA is TGCAGCGCCAGGGGTGCGGATAATTCACCCCTCCACTTT. Its translation: CSARGADNSPLHF.

The gene calls are TRBV11-2 and TRBJ2-6; D is perhaps TRBD1 (6 bases). The germline V gene encodes CDR1 SGHAT and CDR2 FQNNGV. V was trimmed by 11 bases and J by 0 bases, leaving 14 bases between them. The CDR3 is 15 residues long. The chain's CDR3 is CAVNRQVSGANVLTF. CDR3 coding DNA: TGTGCCGTAAACAGACAGGTCTCTGGGGCCAACGTCCTGACTTTC.

The chain uses TRBV30 and TRBJ2-7, with D possibly being TRBD2 (6 bases). In germline, CDR1 is GTSNPN, CDR2 SVGIG (reference sequence). The CDR3 totals 16 residues. Trimming took 0 bases from V and 3 from J, leaving 18 bases between them. The CDR3 bases are TGTGCCTGGAGTGTACCCCCGGGGTACGGGGGCTACGAGCAGTACTTC. This translates into CAWSVPPGYGGYEQYF.

A few counts support this clone. The chain couples TRBV18 to TRBJ2-5; D may be TRBD2 (6 bases). Trimming took off 4 bases at V and 0 bases at J, with 12 bases between the two ends. This CDR3 region has 15 residues. Germline CDR1 and CDR2: KGHSH and LQKENI. CDR3 amino acids: CASSRAGNHQETQYF. The CDR3 DNA follows: TGTGCCAGCTCACGGGCGGGAAACCACCAAGAGACCCAGTACTTC.

This clone was seen more than once but under ten times. The genes are TRBV7-9 and TRBJ2-7; TRBD2 aligns across 10 bases. V trimming: 5 bases; J trimming: 7 bases; junction bases outside the gene matches: 11. The CDR3 length is 15 residues. Germline CDR1 reads SEHNR; CDR2 reads FQNEAQ (reference sequence). For the CDR3, the DNA is TGTGCCAGCAGCCCGGTGGGGACTAGCGTTTTAGAGCAGTACTTC. Translated: CASSPVGTSVLEQYF.

This clone was detected only a few times. Other nucleotide sequences from this sample produce the same CDR3. The rearrangement uses TRBV6-1 and TRBJ1-5; D remains ambiguous. Trimming removed 6 bases at V and 0 bases at J, with 6 bases between. CDR1 and CDR2 from the germline V gene are MNHNS and SASEGT. This CDR3 comprises 13 residues. CDR3: CASSRYSNQPQHF. CDR3 sequence (DNA): TGTGCCAGCAGCAGGTATAGCAATCAGCCCCAGCATTTT.

In its sample, this clone was seen a few times. The chain employs TRBV19 and TRBJ1-1; unclear D gene. The V end lost 6 bases, the J end lost 5 bases, and 16 bases lay between the germline ends. Germline CDR1 is LNHDA and CDR2 is SQIVND (reference sequence). The CDR3 extends over 14 amino acids. The CDR3 nucleotides read TGTGCCAGTAGCCTTAGAGGAGGAAAGACTGAAGCTTTCTTT. It specifies CASSLRGGKTEAFF.

This clone was counted between two and nine times. The V and J genes are TRBV30 and TRBJ2-1; 10 bases agree with TRBD2. The CDR3 spans 14 residues. Trimming at V came to 2 bases and at J to 8 bases, leaving 6 bases not matched to a gene. Germline CDR1 GTSNPN, CDR2 SVGIG (reference sequence). The chain's CDR3 is CAWSIAGGRDEQFF. CDR3 nucleotide sequence: TGTGCCTGGAGTATAGCGGGGGGTAGGGATGAGCAGTTCTTC.

This chain joins TRBV6-6 and TRBJ2-7; D gene uncertain. The CDR3 extends over 13 amino acids. V lost 6 bases and J lost 8, with 17 bases in between. Germline CDR1 is MNHNY and CDR2 is SVGAGI (reference sequence). Here the CDR3 DNA reads TGTGCCAGCAGCCCCAGAATAACAGAGAAGCAGTACTTC. This translates into CASSPRITEKQYF.

This clone came up a few times. The chain carries TRBV30 and TRBJ2-2; D not resolved. The CDR3 runs to 14 residues. Germline loops: CDR1 GTSNPN, CDR2 SVGIG (reference sequence). V lost 1 base, J lost 4 bases, and 10 bases lay in between. This chain's CDR3 is CAWSALTSTGELFF. The CDR3 DNA sequence: TGTGCCTGGAGTGCCCTCACGAGCACCGGGGAGCTGTTTTTT.

The rearrangement uses TRBV7-9 and TRBJ1-3; D might be TRBD1 (5 bases). Trimming removed 5 bases from V and 0 bases from J, with 17 bases in between. The germline CDR1 and CDR2 sequences are SEHNR and FQNEAQ (reference sequence). This CDR3 has 17 amino acids. CDR3 DNA sequence: TGTGCCAGCAGCATGGGACTCCTGAGGGACTCTGGAAACACCATATATTTT. Translation gives CASSMGLLRDSGNTIYF.

The genes are TRBV29-1 and TRBJ2-2; TRBD2 is a possible D gene (6 bases). From germline, CDR1 is SQVTM and CDR2 ANQGSEA. V was cut by 7 bases and J by 1 base, with 13 bases left in between. CDR3 size: 14 residues. Here the CDR3 reads CSALLGGNTGELFF. Here the CDR3 DNA reads TGCAGCGCCCTTTTGGGAGGGAACACCGGGGAGCTGTTTTTT.

Only a few counts were recorded for this clone. This chain links TRBV5-1 with TRBJ2-3; D gene ambiguous. The CDR3 covers 15 residues. Trimming left V 0 bases short and J 2 bases short, with 10 bases between. Germline assignment: CDR1 SGHRS and CDR2 YFSETQ. The CDR3 region is CASSLDRTFTDTQYF. CDR3 nucleotides: TGCGCCAGCAGCTTGGACAGAACTTTCACAGATACGCAGTATTTT.

J is TRBJ1-4 and V is TRBV5-1; the D is unclear. The CDR3 runs 14 residues. The germline V gene encodes CDR1 SGHRS and CDR2 YFSETQ. V was pared by 1 base and J by 8 bases, with 12 bases between. The CDR3 protein is CASSLRVDSEKLFF. The CDR3 region has the DNA TGCGCCAGCAGCTTGCGAGTAGATTCGGAAAAACTGTTTTTT.